This T cell receptor (beta chain) was identified in a study of T cell responses to AZD1222 COVID-19 vaccine. General study findings and limits: All repertoire sampling was performed exclusively after the peak T cell response. Seropositive AZD1222 recipients at baseline numbered only five or six. At 160-218 and 743-854, vaccine-associated CD4 TCRs were dominant, and they spanned spike. Clonal diversity may have been underestimated, and the donors were mostly white British, with more females than males.

In this sample, this clone turned up once. Its antigen is still unknown. Profiled with immunoSEQ multiplex PCR; TCRdb holds only in-frame clones, not every one. Among around 64,000 clones listed, roughly four fifths were seen once. V lost 3 bases and J 2 bases, leaving 17 bases between the germline ends. Looked up from germline, CDR1 is DFQATT and CDR2 is SNEGSKA (reference sequence). The CDR3 consists of 16 residues. This TCR came from an adult who received the AZD1222 COVID-19 vaccine. V gene TRBV20-1 combines with J gene TRBJ1-5; D is possibly TRBD1 (6 bases). The specimen was peripheral blood, collected 28 days after the second AZD1222 dose. In nucleotides, the CDR3 is TGCAGTGCTAGTGGGGGGCGGAGGGGAGGCAATCAGCCCCAGCATTTT. Residues: CSASGGRRGGNQPQHF.